This T cell receptor beta chain was obtained from a study of T cell repertoires in cytomegalovirus infection. The wider study: Public TCR beta signatures indicated both CMV infection and matching HLA type. The study, taken as a whole, reports: HLA-C-restricted CMV clonotypes gave the most frequent clonotype in two of eight donors. Frequencies of public TCR beta families were cumulated, and this identified carriers of CMV plus the relevant HLA.

This clonotype was counted a few times. The antigen is unknown. TCRdb processed the reads anew with MiXCR; each CDR3 protein has one entry. The repertoire includes around 100,000 distinct CDR3 sequences, more than 20% of them detected once, and about two fifths sits in the top ten. The specimen was CD8+ T cells from PBMCs. The origin of this receptor is a human donor in good health (CMV status not recorded). Some clones in this sample may be carry-over from other donors' samples.

The CDR3 DNA sequence: TGTGCCAGCAGCCTGACTAGATATGAGCAGTTCTTC. Translated: CASSLTRYEQFF. The chain links TRBV12-3 or TRBV12-4 to TRBJ2-1; D might be TRBD2 (6 bases). The germline V and J ends were trimmed by 6 bases and 8 bases, with 11 bases remaining between them. This CDR3 has 12 amino acids.